The 23 T cell receptor beta chains given below trace back to one sample, sequenced in a study of regulatory T cells in long-lasting Graves disease. As to time point: newly diagnosed GD, antithyroid drugs for less than 3 months. With RNA extracted from PBMCs as input, the TCR library was made. Assembly of TCR beta libraries relied on iRepertoire HTBI primers together with Arm-PCR of CDR3 regions. TCRdb re-derived calls from the multiplex PCR reads in MiXCR, one entry per CDR3 protein. The data hold fewer than 650,000 distinct CDR3 sequences, with 15% to 20% observed a single time. These data were likewise used in another study, on T cells in Graves' hyperthyroidism and ophthalmopathy.

This specimen was peripheral blood mononuclear cells (PBMCs), taken at new diagnosis, from a patient treated with antithyroid drugs. The receptors derive from a man aged 18 to 29 with Graves disease.

This clonotype was detected many times. The CDR3 DNA follows: TGTGCCAGCAGTTATACGGGACAGGGGACTTACGAGCAGTACTTC. Translating it yields CASSYTGQGTYEQYF. The chain joins TRBV12-3 or TRBV12-4 to TRBJ2-7; 10 bases map to TRBD1. V lost 4 bases and J lost 4; bases outside the gene matches: 7. CDR3 size: 15 residues.

This clonotype was observed many times. The chain links TRBV6-5 to TRBJ2-3, with 7 positions matching TRBD1. The CDR3 spans 19 residues. The junction had 12 bases not matched to a gene; V was cut back by 0 bases and J by 0 bases. In germline, CDR1 is MNHEY, CDR2 SVGAGI. The CDR3 sequence: CASSYSQSYRGGSTDTQYF. For the CDR3, the DNA is TGTGCCAGCAGTTACTCTCAATCTTACAGGGGTGGAAGCACAGATACGCAGTATTTT.

This clonotype was seen repeatedly, ten times or more. The chain uses TRBV27 and TRBJ1-2; perhaps TRBD1 as D (5 bases). Trimming removed 6 bases from V and 6 bases from J, with 14 bases in between. CDR3 length equals 13 residues. The germline CDR1 and CDR2 sequences are MNHEY and SMNVEV (reference sequence). The CDR3 DNA sequence: TGTGCCAGCAGCTCCCAGGGTGCCAATGGCTACACCTTC. This codes for CASSSQGANGYTF.

V and J are TRBV5-4 and TRBJ2-2; 8 bases line up with TRBD2. The CDR3 totals 15 residues. Germline CDR1 and CDR2: SGHNT and YYREEE (reference sequence). V dropped 7 bases and J dropped 4; count of bases not matched to a gene: 9. CDR3 loop: CASSGLAGSTGELFF. For the CDR3, the DNA is TGTGCCAGCTCAGGACTAGCAGGCAGCACCGGGGAGCTGTTTTTT.

This chain links TRBV6-2 or TRBV6-3 with TRBJ2-7; 11 nucleotides align to TRBD2. Germline loops: CDR1 MNHEY, CDR2 SVGEGT. Unmatched junction bases numbered 8, after V lost 6 bases and J lost 4 bases. This CDR3 region has 15 residues. The CDR3 loop reads CASSPSSGRNYEQYF. CDR3 coding DNA: TGTGCCAGCAGCCCATCTAGCGGGAGGAATTACGAGCAGTACTTC.

This clonotype occurred many times. This chain uses TRBV30 with TRBJ1-1; weak D call: TRBD1 (6 bases). The V end lost 7 bases, the J end lost 3 bases, and 9 bases lay between the germline ends. Per germline, CDR1 GTSNPN and CDR2 SVGIG (reference sequence). CDR3 size: 11 residues. This CDR3 reads CAFTGYTEAFF. In nucleotides, the CDR3 is TGTGCCTTTACAGGGTACACTGAAGCTTTCTTT.

As to this clonotype: This may be a read error: a much more frequent sequence differs by one nucleotide. The chain is built from TRBV24-1 and TRBJ2-7; TRBD1 or TRBD2 may be the D gene (5 bases each). Germline CDR1 is KGHDR and CDR2 is SFDVKD. This CDR3 is 16 amino acids long. The DNA for the CDR3 is TGTGCCACCAGTGATGAGGGGTCTTCTGGGGCCTACGGGCAGTACTTC. Its protein is CATSDEGSSGAYGQYF.

Many counts were recorded for this clonotype. This chain uses TRBV6-1 with TRBJ2-6; the D gene could be TRBD1 or TRBD2 (6 bases each). V was clipped by 2 bases and J by 0 bases, with 11 bases between them. This CDR3 spans 17 amino acids. Per germline, CDR1 MNHNS and CDR2 SASEGT. CDR3 loop: CASSEPGGSSGANVLTF. The DNA of the CDR3 is TGTGCCAGCAGTGAACCCGGGGGCAGCTCTGGGGCCAACGTCCTGACTTTC.

The table lists this clonotype with many counts. The genes are TRBV11-2 and TRBJ2-3; 7 bases map to TRBD2. The germline V gene has CDR1 SGHAT and CDR2 FQNNGV. The trim removed 2 bases at V and 1 base at J, leaving 3 bases unmatched. The CDR3 is 15 residues long. The CDR3 sequence is CASSLITSGTDTQYF. CDR3 nucleotide sequence: TGTGCCAGCAGCTTAATAACTAGCGGCACAGATACGCAGTATTTT.

This clonotype was seen ten or more times. The chain is built from TRBV20-1 and TRBJ2-1, with a possible D match to TRBD2 (5 bases). CDR1 and CDR2 from the germline V gene are DFQATT and SNEGSKA (reference sequence). V was shortened by 6 bases and J by 4 bases, with 28 bases between the two germline ends. The CDR3 spans 18 residues. CDR3 DNA: TGCAGTGCCGATCGGGAAGACTCGAAACTCCGACTTTACAATGAGCAGTTCTTC. This encodes CSADREDSKLRLYNEQFF.

The rearrangement joins TRBV24-1 to TRBJ2-3, with no clear D. Germline V gene sequence: CDR1 KGHDR, CDR2 SFDVKD. With 2 bases removed from V and 2 bases from J, the gap between germline ends came to 13 bases. This CDR3 spans 16 amino acids. The chain's CDR3 is CATSDSSTGHTDTQYF. CDR3 DNA: TGTGCCACCAGTGATTCCTCTACGGGCCACACAGATACGCAGTATTTT.

Notes on this clonotype: A much more abundant neighbour one base away suggests this may be a read error. This chain connects TRBV5-5 to TRBJ2-1, with D possibly being TRBD1 (5 bases). The CDR3 runs 13 residues. Trimming removed 3 bases from V and 5 bases from J, with 9 bases in between. Per the germline V gene, CDR1 is SGHKS and CDR2 is YYEKEE (reference sequence). As DNA, the CDR3 is TGTGCCAGCAGCTCGACAGCTAACAATGAGCAGTTCTTC. This gives the protein CASSSTANNEQFF.

This clonotype occurred many times. At one end, the junction sequence differs from germline, possibly due to a read error. The gene calls are TRBV2 and TRBJ2-1, with no clear D. The CDR3 runs to 13 residues. CDR1 and CDR2 (germline): SNHLY, FYNNEI. The CDR3 loop reads CAGSERSAFLFRF. As DNA, the CDR3 is TGTGCCGGCAGTGAAAGATCTGCATTTCTTTTTCGCTTC. The full variable domain, with the rest looked up from reference TRBV2 and TRBJ2-1, is EPEVTQTPSHQVTQMGQEVILRCVPISNHLYFYWYRQILGQKVEFLVSFYNNEISEKSEIFDDQFSVERPDGSNFTLKIRSTKLEDSAMYFCAGSERSAFLFRFGPGTRLTVL.

This clonotype has only a few counts. The chain uses TRBV12-5 and TRBJ2-2, with a weak D call TRBD1 (6 bases). Germline lookup yields CDR1 LGHNT and CDR2 FRNRAP. Trimming stripped 7 bases from V and 5 bases from J, with 11 bases between. This CDR3 spans 13 amino acids. The CDR3 bases are TGTGCTAGTGCCTTAGGGGGAACCGGGGAGCTGTTTTTT. It yields the protein CASALGGTGELFF.

This clonotype was observed at least ten times. The chain recombines TRBV5-1 with TRBJ2-7; 10 positions agree with TRBD2. The CDR3 is 14 amino acids. Per germline, CDR1 SGHRS and CDR2 YFSETQ. The J segment lost 6 bases and the V segment lost 6 bases, leaving 9 bases of the junction unmatched. CDR3 coding DNA: TGCGCCAGCACGGTCCTAGCGGGAGCTCGCGAGCAGTACTTC. Protein product: CASTVLAGAREQYF.

V gene TRBV10-3 combines with J gene TRBJ2-2; D remains unclear. CDR3 length equals 18 residues. V lost 2 bases to trimming and J lost 5 bases, with 21 bases between them. From germline, CDR1 is ENHRY and CDR2 SYGVKD. This chain's CDR3 is CAISEVAPWGSKTGELFF. The DNA of the CDR3 is TGTGCCATCAGTGAGGTGGCTCCCTGGGGTAGCAAGACCGGGGAGCTGTTTTTT.

The chain links TRBV11-2 to TRBJ1-5; 7 nucleotides agree with TRBD1. Germline CDR1 is SGHAT and CDR2 is FQNNGV. With V trimmed by 5 bases and J by 4 bases, 8 bases remained unmatched. This CDR3 is 15 amino acids long. CDR3 amino acids: CASSQGGGRNQPQHF. For the CDR3, the DNA is TGTGCCAGCAGCCAGGGGGGGGGGAGGAATCAGCCCCAGCATTTT. Combining the CDR3 with reference TRBV11-2 and TRBJ1-5 gives the whole variable domain EAGVAQSPRYKIIEKRQSVAFWCNPISGHATLYWYQQILGQGPKLLIQFQNNGVVDDSQLPKDRFSAERLKGVDSTLKIQPAKLEDSAVYLCASSQGGGRNQPQHFGDGTRLSIL.

This clonotype showed up many times. The chain links TRBV20-1 to TRBJ2-2; 10 bases are a match to TRBD2. This CDR3 is built from 16 residues. The V and J ends lost 1 base and 7 bases, in that order; junction bases with no gene match: 9. CDR1 is DFQATT, CDR2 SNEGSKA, per germline (reference sequence). CDR3 sequence: CSARGQLAGYGGELFF. The CDR3 DNA follows: TGCAGTGCTAGAGGACAACTAGCGGGATATGGCGGGGAGCTGTTTTTT.

DNA of the CDR3: TGTGCCAGCAGCACACAGACCGGTAATGAAAAACTGTTTTTT. Its protein is CASSTQTGNEKLFF. V usage is TRBV7-9 and J usage is TRBJ1-4; D unresolved. This CDR3 has 14 amino acids. V lost 5 bases to trimming and J lost 4 bases, with 11 bases between them. The germline CDR1 and CDR2 sequences are SEHNR and FQNEAQ (reference sequence).

This clonotype has a handful of counts. The V and J genes are TRBV14 and TRBJ2-1; 7 bases agree with TRBD2. Germline lookup yields CDR1 SGHDN and CDR2 FVKESK. This CDR3 region has 13 residues. V lost 2 bases, J lost 9 bases, and 4 bases stayed unmatched. The CDR3 DNA sequence: TGTGCCAGCAGCCAAAAAAGCGGGACTGAGCAGTTCTTC. Amino acids: CASSQKSGTEQFF.

This rearrangement joins TRBV28 to TRBJ2-3, with 9 bases matching TRBD2. The germline V gene encodes CDR1 MDHEN and CDR2 SYDVKM. This CDR3 is 19 amino acids long. Germline trimming cut 3 bases from V and 5 bases from J; bases unmatched to any gene: 18. CDR3 DNA: TGTGCCAGCAGTTTCCTCCTTGGGTTAGCGGGAGTAGTAGTAGATACGCAGTATTTT. This codes for CASSFLLGLAGVVVDTQYF.

This chain joins TRBV5-4 and TRBJ2-1; TRBD2 agrees at 10 bases. From germline, CDR1 is SGHNT and CDR2 YYREEE (reference sequence). J was trimmed by 2 bases and V by 6 bases; bases with no gene match: 8. The CDR3 extends over 16 amino acids. CDR3 protein: CASTGGLAETYNEQFF. In DNA, the CDR3 is TGTGCCAGCACCGGCGGACTAGCGGAGACCTACAATGAGCAGTTCTTC.

This chain connects TRBV11-1 to TRBJ2-7, with TRBD2 identical over 9 bases. Germline V gene lookup returns CDR1 SGHAT and CDR2 FQDESV (reference sequence). This CDR3 contains 15 residues. V lost 5 bases and J lost 3; bases outside the gene matches: 8. CDR3 protein: CASSAGGRADYEQYF. The CDR3 DNA sequence: TGTGCCAGCAGCGCAGGCGGGAGGGCAGACTACGAGCAGTACTTC.